This entry concerns a single TCR beta chain. Its matching antigen is unknown. The repertoire was sequenced with immunoSEQ multiplex PCR; TCRdb's copy has only in-frame clones and lacks some. The sample yields over 35,000 clones, roughly four fifths seen once. This record comes from a study of OX40 agonist ivuxolimab in advanced cancers. As for the study in general: Patients were treated with intravenous ivuxolimab, dosed at 0.01 to 10 mg/kg and infused every 2 weeks. Patients were under 90% male with ages about 23 to 79, mean around 61. Findings and caveats of the study: Among the lowest peripheral clonal expansion occurred in 0.1-3.0 mg/kg partial responders. At doses 0.1 to 3.0 mg/kg, CD4+ and CD8+ clones expanded.

The CDR3 has 14 amino acids. The V gene is TRBV21-1, the J gene TRBJ1-4; no check of the table's D call, TRBD1, against the DNA was made. TRBV21-1 is marked as a pseudogene. The origin of this receptor is an adult with an advanced solid tumor such as melanoma, head and neck, liver or kidney cancer. This sample comprised CD4+ or CD8+ T cells sorted from blood, obtained in a trial of the OX40 agonist ivuxolimab. This CDR3 is CASSKGRAHEKLFF. CDR3 bases: TGTGCCAGCAGCAAGGGCAGGGCTCATGAAAAACTGTTTTTT.